This TCR beta chain was captured in a study of persistence of HIV-infected CD4 T cells. Whole-study findings and limits: Rare CMV-responding cells carrying HIV-1 proviruses were not analyzed separately for TCR.

As to this clone: Its antigen is not known.

Cells were stimulated with overlapping HIV-1 Gag 15-mer peptides. Responding CD4+ T cells were sorted by upregulation of both CD40 ligand and CD69. CD8-depleted PBMCs were stimulated 15 to 20 hours with anti-CD28/CD49d costimulation, CD40-blocking antibody and enfuvirtide. Sequencing used immunoSEQ version 4 in survey mode. TCRdb's copy holds only in-frame clones and misses some; the assay was immunoSEQ multiplex PCR. The data contain under 40,000 clones, around 70% of them seen just once; the ten biggest clones take up 1.4%. Sequencing used CD4+ T cells sorted from PBMCs after roughly 18-hour stimulation, obtained from a patient who received antiretroviral therapy. This TCR derives from an adult man with HIV who was CMV-seropositive.

The CDR3 reads CASSFSSGGRYGYTF. In nucleotides, the CDR3 is TGTGCCAGCAGTTTCTCCTCCGGGGGGCGGTATGGCTACACCTTC. The V gene is TRBV27, the J gene TRBJ1-2, with D perhaps matching TRBD1 (6 bases). Germline-derived CDR1 and CDR2 are MNHEY and SMNVEV (reference sequence). This CDR3 has 15 residues. Trimming took 3 bases from V and 5 from J, leaving 16 bases between them.